One and the same sample provided the 7 T cell receptor beta chains below, sequenced in a study of blood T cell repertoires in COVID-19. Repertoires were generated with immunoSEQ multiplex PCR, while TCRdb's copy carries only in-frame clones and drops some. The sample yields 200,000 to 250,000 clones, approximately 84% seen once. Sequencing used PBMCs or T cells enriched from blood (not recorded which). These receptors were taken from a man in his 60s who had recovered from COVID-19.

The chain joins TRBV7-3 to TRBJ1-4, with unresolved D. The CDR3 loop spans 16 amino acids. Trimming cost V 1 base and J 0 bases, with 9 bases left between them. Looked up from germline, CDR1 is SGHTA and CDR2 is FQGTGA. The CDR3 region has the DNA TGTGCCAGCAGCTTAAAGTTCTATGCAACTAATGAAAAACTGTTTTTT. Its translation is CASSLKFYATNEKLFF.

V usage is TRBV3-1 (or the pseudogene TRBV3-2) and J usage is TRBJ2-3, with 11 bases aligning to TRBD2. CDR3 size: 15 residues. Per germline, CDR1 LGHDT and CDR2 YNNKEL (reference sequence). Trimming took 4 bases from V and 5 from J; bases not matched to a gene: 5. The CDR3 sequence is CASSPPGTSGDTQYF. The CDR3 DNA reads as TGTGCCAGCAGCCCACCCGGGACTAGCGGAGATACGCAGTATTTT.

J is TRBJ2-3 and V is TRBV5-1, with 7 bases that match TRBD1. The CDR3 covers 16 residues. The trim removed 4 bases at V and 1 base at J, leaving 9 bases unmatched. Germline CDR1 reads SGHRS; CDR2 reads YFSETQ. The CDR3 DNA sequence: TGCGCCAGCAGCAACAGACAGGGTGTGGGCACAGATACGCAGTATTTT. Its translation: CASSNRQGVGTDTQYF.

This chain connects TRBV5-6 to TRBJ2-2, with 8 bases that match TRBD2. The CDR3 extends over 15 amino acids. J lost 4 bases, V lost 5 bases, and 7 bases had no gene match. Looked up from germline, CDR1 is SGHDT and CDR2 is YYEEEE. The CDR3 protein is CASSISGGATGELFF. CDR3 coding DNA: TGTGCCAGCAGTATCAGCGGGGGAGCCACCGGGGAGCTGTTTTTT.

The CDR3 reads CASSNHRTAEQYF. As DNA, the CDR3 is TGTGCCAGCAGCAACCACCGGACAGCTGAGCAGTACTTC. J is TRBJ2-7 and V is TRBV11-3; D may be TRBD1 (6 bases). The V gene's germline CDR1 is SGHNT and CDR2 YENEEA. V was shortened by 5 bases and J by 7 bases, with 15 bases between the two germline ends. This CDR3 spans 13 amino acids.

The V gene is TRBV7-2, the J gene TRBJ1-2; TRBD1 matches at 7 bases. The V gene end was trimmed by 3 bases and the J gene end by 7 bases; junction bases not matched to a gene: 17. Per the germline V gene, CDR1 is SGHTA and CDR2 is FQGNSA. The CDR3 covers 17 residues. The CDR3 protein is CASSFKSRQGIYGGYTF. The DNA of the CDR3 is TGTGCCAGCAGCTTCAAGAGTCGACAGGGAATTTACGGTGGCTACACCTTC.

This clone was observed a handful of times. The chain combines TRBV6-4 with TRBJ2-5; no reliable D call. The CDR3 loop spans 15 amino acids. The germline V gene encodes CDR1 MRHNA and CDR2 SNTAGT. V was shortened by 7 bases and J by 2 bases, with 17 bases between the two germline ends. CDR3 in amino acids: CASNTTVGGQETQYF. The CDR3 nucleotides are TGTGCCAGCAACACGACGGTTGGCGGACAAGAGACCCAGTACTTC.